This T cell receptor (beta chain) was sequenced during a study of blood T cells in healthy people across ages. Study-level results: Observed TCR beta diversity per million T cells went down as age went up. This fall followed a roughly linear course with age.

Combining a sample-barcoded 5' primer with a J-beta primer mix, a second PCR ran for roughly 7 to 12 cycles. MiXCR was run by TCRdb on the 5' RACE reads, yielding one entry per CDR3 protein. Among around 1,000,000 distinct CDR3 sequences listed, almost 25% were seen once. Remarks on this clonotype: The antigen is not known.

The CDR3 runs to 15 residues. V shed 8 bases and J shed 5 bases, with 21 bases lying between them. The germline V gene has CDR1 MNHEY and CDR2 SVGAGI. Ranging in age from roughly 6 to 95, the donors were healthy Caucasian individuals from Russia. This sample also belongs to another study, concerning T cells of mothers and their children. That publication notes: The donor cohort consisted of three healthy Caucasian mothers and their six children. Microchimeric T cell clones that persisted were not detected.

Sequencing was performed on blood. This TCR was recovered from a girl aged 2-9 years in good health. This rearrangement joins TRBV6-5 to TRBJ2-5; D ambiguous. The CDR3 coding sequence is TGTGCCAGCTCCTACAGAGCCCTTCCATTTGAGACCCAGTACTTC. Translating it yields CASSYRALPFETQYF.